These 30 T cell receptor beta chains came from one sample sequenced in a study of blood T cell repertoires in COVID-19. Measured with immunoSEQ multiplex PCR; TCRdb has only the in-frame clones, and not every one. The sample shows more than 150,000 clones, more than 85% of them seen only once. Input material: peripheral blood. These receptors were collected from a woman in her seventies with acute or convalescent COVID-19.

The rearrangement joins TRBV4-3 to TRBJ1-2; D is uncertain. Between the trimmed V and J ends, which lost 0 bases and 4 bases, there was a span of 12 bases. There are 15 residues in the CDR3. Germline V gives CDR1 LGHNA, CDR2 YSLEER. The CDR3, as DNA: TGCGCCAGCAGCCAAGAACCGGGGTTTAGCTATGGCTACACCTTC. It specifies CASSQEPGFSYGYTF.

The chain joins TRBV4-1 to TRBJ1-2; possibly TRBD1 for D (5 bases). CDR1 and CDR2 (germline): MGHRA, YSYEKL. CDR3 length: 15 amino acids. The V end lost 0 bases, the J end lost 4 bases, and 12 bases lay between the germline ends. In nucleotides, the CDR3 is TGCGCCAGCAGCCAAGATCCGGGGGGGAGCTATGGCTACACCTTC. This sequence encodes CASSQDPGGSYGYTF.

This chain uses TRBV7-9 with TRBJ1-5; D might be TRBD1 (6 bases). V was trimmed by 0 bases and J by 0 bases, leaving 12 bases between them. The CDR3 runs 17 residues. In germline, CDR1 is SEHNR, CDR2 FQNEAQ (reference sequence). The DNA for the CDR3 is TGTGCCAGCAGCTTAGCAGGTCACAGGGATAGCAATCAGCCCCAGCATTTT. Translation gives CASSLAGHRDSNQPQHF.

This chain joins TRBV18 and TRBJ2-7, with 9 bases that match TRBD1. The CDR3 length is 16 residues. The ends lost 6 bases at V and 5 bases at J; junction bases unmatched: 14. Germline V gene sequence: CDR1 KGHSH, CDR2 LQKENI. The CDR3 DNA reads TGTGCCAGCTCTCATCTGGGGACAGGGAACCGCCACGAGCAGTACTTC. Translating it yields CASSHLGTGNRHEQYF.

The rearrangement uses TRBV4-3 and TRBJ2-3; TRBD1 matches at 8 bases. With 4 bases clipped from V and 2 bases from J, the junction kept 8 bases outside the gene matches. This CDR3 contains 16 residues. Germline V lookup: CDR1 LGHNA, CDR2 YSLEER. CDR3 nucleotide sequence: TGCGCCAGCAGCCGAGACAGGGGTGGAGTCACAGATACGCAGTATTTT. It codes for CASSRDRGGVTDTQYF.

The chain links TRBV7-2 to TRBJ1-5, with TRBD1 as a possible D gene (5 bases). Germline lookup yields CDR1 SGHTA and CDR2 FQGNSA. This CDR3 region has 13 residues. V lost 5 bases, J lost 9 bases, and 14 bases lay in between. The CDR3 nucleotides are TGTGCCAGCAGCGCTGACAGTTTTGGGCCCCAGCATTTT. This codes for CASSADSFGPQHF.

V usage is TRBV3-1 (or the pseudogene TRBV3-2) and J usage is TRBJ1-2; 9 positions agree with TRBD1. This CDR3 is 16 amino acids long. V shed 5 bases, J shed 14 bases, and the junction held 21 bases outside the gene matches. Germline assignment: CDR1 LGHDT and CDR2 YNNKEL (reference sequence). CDR3: CASSESSGTGFRSITF. The CDR3 bases are TGTGCCAGCAGCGAGAGTTCCGGGACAGGGTTTAGGAGTATTACCTTC.

This chain uses TRBV28 with TRBJ2-1; perhaps TRBD2 as D (5 bases). Between the trimmed V and J ends, which lost 6 bases and 0 bases, there was a span of 9 bases. The CDR3 extends over 14 amino acids. In germline, CDR1 is MDHEN, CDR2 SYDVKM. The CDR3 nucleotides read TGTGCCAGCAGAAGCGGTTCCTCCTACAATGAGCAGTTCTTC. This encodes CASRSGSSYNEQFF. The whole variable domain, remainder taken from reference TRBV28 and TRBJ2-1, is DVKVTQSSRYLVKRTGEKVFLECVQDMDHENMFWYRQDPGLGLRLIYFSYDVKMKEKGDIPEGYSVSREKKERFSLILESASTNQTSMYLCASRSGSSYNEQFFGPGTRLTVL.

The V and J genes are TRBV7-2 and TRBJ1-6; D unresolved. Trimming cost V 1 base and J 3 bases, with 10 bases left between them. In germline, CDR1 is SGHTA, CDR2 FQGNSA. The CDR3 is made up of 16 amino acids. Written as DNA, the CDR3 is TGTGCCAGCAGCTTAGACAGCATTTTCTATAATTCACCCCTCCACTTT. This codes for CASSLDSIFYNSPLHF.

The rearrangement joins TRBV6-4 to TRBJ1-2, with 9 bases aligning to TRBD1. The CDR3 runs 15 residues. CDR1 is MRHNA, CDR2 SNTAGT, per germline. V shed 6 bases and J 8 bases; nucleotides not matched to a gene: 13. The CDR3 loop reads CASSESGTGPKGYTF. DNA for the CDR3: TGTGCCAGCAGCGAGTCCGGGACAGGGCCTAAGGGCTACACCTTC.

The chain couples TRBV14 to TRBJ1-2; a weak D match, TRBD1 (6 bases). The V gene's germline CDR1 is SGHDN and CDR2 FVKESK. There are 16 residues in the CDR3. Deletions cut 2 bases from V and 2 bases from J, with 15 bases between. The CDR3 here is CASSQRTVAQNYGYTF. For the CDR3, the DNA is TGTGCCAGCAGCCAAAGGACAGTCGCTCAAAACTATGGCTACACCTTC.

The V call is TRBV7-3, the J call TRBJ1-1, with TRBD1 identical over 7 bases. Germline CDR1 and CDR2: SGHTA and FQGTGA. The CDR3 totals 15 residues. J was trimmed by 5 bases and V by 5 bases; bases with no gene match: 11. As DNA, the CDR3 is TGTGCCAGCAGCCTGACAGGGTTGGAAGGAACTGAAGCTTTCTTT. It is translated as CASSLTGLEGTEAFF.

The chain has TRBV7-2 and TRBJ1-2; D gene unclear. V was shortened by 1 base and J by 1 base, with 4 bases between the two germline ends. Germline V gene lookup returns CDR1 SGHTA and CDR2 FQGNSA. This CDR3 is 13 amino acids long. The CDR3 reads CASSLELNYGYTF. CDR3 coding DNA: TGTGCCAGCAGCTTAGAGCTTAACTATGGCTACACCTTC.

This clone was found a few times. V usage is TRBV29-1 and J usage is TRBJ1-2; D ambiguous. Germline-derived CDR1 and CDR2 are SQVTM and ANQGSEA. Trimming took off 7 bases at V and 7 bases at J, with 13 bases between the two ends. This CDR3 has 11 residues. The CDR3 DNA is TGCAGCGAGGGCAGCCCCCGTGGCTACACCTTC. Translating gives CSEGSPRGYTF.

The genes are TRBV11-2 and TRBJ2-3; 8 bases line up with TRBD1. The J segment lost 3 bases and the V segment lost 5 bases, leaving 7 bases of the junction unmatched. The CDR3 spans 15 residues. Germline V lookup: CDR1 SGHAT, CDR2 FQNNGV. CDR3 in amino acids: CASSRTQGVTDTQYF. CDR3 nucleotides: TGTGCCAGCAGCCGGACACAGGGGGTGACAGATACGCAGTATTTT.

This clone was seen more than once but under ten times. The V call is TRBV7-3, the J call TRBJ1-5; D gene unclear. Germline values: CDR1 SGHTA, CDR2 FQGTGA. Deletions cut 4 bases from V and 1 base from J, with 11 bases between. CDR3 length equals 15 residues. The CDR3 sequence is CASSSGGSSNQPQHF. The CDR3 nucleotides read TGTGCCAGCAGCTCCGGAGGGTCCAGCAATCAGCCCCAGCATTTT.

V and J are TRBV27 and TRBJ1-1; 11 bases are a match to TRBD1. Trimming removed 5 bases from V and 11 bases from J; junction bases left unmatched: 7. CDR3 size: 13 residues. CDR1 and CDR2 (germline): MNHEY, SMNVEV (reference sequence). CDR3 bases: TGTGCCAGCAGTCCCCTGGGACAGGGGGGGGCTTTCTTT. Translating gives CASSPLGQGGAFF.

V usage is TRBV7-2 and J usage is TRBJ1-5, with D perhaps TRBD1 (5 bases). The CDR3 runs to 17 residues. Germline assignment: CDR1 SGHTA and CDR2 FQGNSA. The V end lost 5 bases, the J end lost 6 bases, and 23 bases lay between the germline ends. The CDR3 DNA reads TGTGCCAGCAGCCCCCGACCTTCAGGGATGGTGAGTCAGCCCCAGCATTTT. Translated: CASSPRPSGMVSQPQHF.

This chain connects TRBV7-9 to TRBJ1-4, with 11 bases fitting TRBD1. Losses at the gene ends were 5 bases for V and 5 bases for J; bases not matched to a gene: 10. There are 17 residues in the CDR3. Germline V gene lookup returns CDR1 SEHNR and CDR2 FQNEAQ (reference sequence). The CDR3 coding sequence is TGTGCCAGCAGCCGACAGGACAGGGGGCTGAGGAATGAAAAACTGTTTTTT. Translating gives CASSRQDRGLRNEKLFF.

V gene TRBV21-1 combines with J gene TRBJ2-4; the D call in the table, TRBD2, was not verified against the DNA. TRBV21-1 is a pseudogene segment. The CDR3 has 18 residues. The CDR3, as DNA: TGTGCCAGCAGCAAAGAGGCACTACCTAAACGGGGCAAAAACATTCAGTACTTC. This encodes CASSKEALPKRGKNIQYF.

This clone was observed a handful of times. The chain recombines TRBV2 with TRBJ1-2, with D possibly TRBD1 on 5 matching bases. CDR1 is SNHLY, CDR2 FYNNEI, per germline. With 0 bases removed from V and 14 bases from J, the gap between germline ends came to 10 bases. The CDR3 is 11 residues long. The CDR3 DNA reads TGTGCCAGCAGTGAAGCCCGGGGGTATACCTTC. This translates into CASSEARGYTF.

The chain carries TRBV18 and TRBJ1-6; 7 bases fit TRBD1. The CDR3 totals 17 residues. Germline CDR1 is KGHSH and CDR2 is LQKENI. V gave up 3 bases and J gave up 0 bases; unmatched junction bases: 5. The CDR3 reads CASSPSGGTSYNSPLHF. DNA of the CDR3: TGTGCCAGCTCACCTTCAGGGGGGACCTCCTATAATTCACCCCTCCACTTT.

V is TRBV10-3 and J is TRBJ1-5; 8 nucleotides line up with TRBD1. V dropped 4 bases and J dropped 7; count of bases not matched to a gene: 3. The CDR3 totals 13 residues. Germline loops: CDR1 ENHRY, CDR2 SYGVKD. The CDR3 loop reads CAISVGQGQPQHF. Here the CDR3 DNA reads TGTGCCATCAGTGTTGGACAGGGCCAGCCCCAGCATTTT.

This sequence joins TRBV4-2 and TRBJ1-1, with a weak D call TRBD1 (5 bases). CDR1 is LGHNA, CDR2 YNFKEQ, per germline. This CDR3 has 16 amino acids. Trimming removed 0 bases from V and 6 bases from J, with 17 bases in between. CDR3 sequence reads: CASSQDPGRASAEAFF. The CDR3 nucleotides are TGTGCCAGCAGCCAAGATCCCGGCAGGGCGTCGGCTGAAGCTTTCTTT.

This chain connects TRBV23-1 to TRBJ2-7, with D uncertain. TRBV23-1 qualifies as an ORF whose function is uncertain. Trimming shortened V by 0 bases and J by 7 bases, and 7 bases separated the two germline ends. The CDR3 has 12 amino acids. The CDR3 spells CASSQSAGEQYV. DNA for the CDR3: TGCGCCAGCAGTCAATCAGCAGGTGAGCAGTACGTC.

V and J are TRBV19 and TRBJ2-5; unclear D gene. V was shortened by 5 bases and J by 0 bases, with 16 bases between the two germline ends. The CDR3 totals 16 residues. Germline V gene data show CDR1 as LNHDA and CDR2 as SQIVND (reference sequence). CDR3 amino acids: CASSQAAIWYQETQYF. CDR3 nucleotides: TGTGCCAGTAGTCAGGCAGCAATTTGGTACCAAGAGACCCAGTACTTC.

V is TRBV20-1 and J is TRBJ2-5, with unresolved D. Germline CDR1 and CDR2: DFQATT and SNEGSKA (reference sequence). The CDR3 has 11 amino acids. V gave up 6 bases and J gave up 5 bases, with 10 bases separating them. The chain's CDR3 is CSAESVETQYF. The CDR3 region has the DNA TGCAGTGCGGAGAGTGTCGAGACCCAGTACTTC.

This clone has just a few counts. This chain joins TRBV28 and TRBJ1-2; 7 bases match TRBD1. Per the germline V gene, CDR1 is MDHEN and CDR2 is SYDVKM. This CDR3 is 14 amino acids long. V lost 6 bases to trimming and J lost 4 bases; unmatched junction nucleotides: 8. CDR3 amino acids: CASSRQGRGYGYTF. CDR3 bases: TGTGCCAGCAGCCGACAGGGCCGGGGCTATGGCTACACCTTC.

The rearrangement links TRBV18 to TRBJ1-2; 7 positions match TRBD1. Per the germline V gene, CDR1 is KGHSH and CDR2 is LQKENI. J gave up 3 bases and V 6 bases, and 4 bases lay outside the gene matches. This CDR3 spans 13 amino acids. The CDR3 DNA reads TGTGCCAGCTCCACAGGGGCGTACTATGGCTACACCTTC. It encodes CASSTGAYYGYTF.

The V gene is TRBV19, the J gene TRBJ1-2; D unclear. CDR3 length: 13 residues. Germline loops: CDR1 LNHDA, CDR2 SQIVND (reference sequence). V lost 3 bases and J lost 8, with 13 bases in between. CDR3 coding DNA: TGTGCCAGTAGTATTGGAGGTTTTGGGGGCTACACCTTC. Encoded protein: CASSIGGFGGYTF.